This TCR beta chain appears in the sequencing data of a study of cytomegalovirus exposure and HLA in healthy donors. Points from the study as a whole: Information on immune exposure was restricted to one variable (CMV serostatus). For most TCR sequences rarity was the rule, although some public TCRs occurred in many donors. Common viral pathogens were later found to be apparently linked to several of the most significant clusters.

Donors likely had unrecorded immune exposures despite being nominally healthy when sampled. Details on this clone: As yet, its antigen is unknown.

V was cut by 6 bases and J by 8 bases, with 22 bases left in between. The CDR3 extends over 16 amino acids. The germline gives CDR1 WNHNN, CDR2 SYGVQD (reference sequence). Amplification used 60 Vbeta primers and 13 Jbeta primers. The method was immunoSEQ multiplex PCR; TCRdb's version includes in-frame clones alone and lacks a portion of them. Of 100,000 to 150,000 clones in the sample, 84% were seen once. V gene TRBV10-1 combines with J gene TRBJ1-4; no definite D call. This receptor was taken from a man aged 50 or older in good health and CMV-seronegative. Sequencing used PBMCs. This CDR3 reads CASREKATVEREKLFF. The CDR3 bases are TGCGCCAGCAGAGAAAAAGCGACCGTAGAGAGGGAAAAACTGTTTTTT.